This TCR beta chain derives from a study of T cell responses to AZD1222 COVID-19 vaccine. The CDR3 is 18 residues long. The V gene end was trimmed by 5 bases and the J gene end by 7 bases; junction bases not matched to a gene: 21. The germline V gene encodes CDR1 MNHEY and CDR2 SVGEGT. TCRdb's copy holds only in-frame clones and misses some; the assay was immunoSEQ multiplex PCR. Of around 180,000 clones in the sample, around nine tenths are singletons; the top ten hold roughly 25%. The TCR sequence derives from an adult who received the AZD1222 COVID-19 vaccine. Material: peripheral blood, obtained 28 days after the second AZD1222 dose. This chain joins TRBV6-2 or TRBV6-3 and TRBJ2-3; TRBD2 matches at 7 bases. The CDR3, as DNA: TGTGCCAGCAGTGTTGGGGCCATTGGTAGCGGGTCGTCGAATACGCAGTATTTT. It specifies CASSVGAIGSGSSNTQYF.